Listed below are T cell receptor beta chains from one sample, sequenced in a study of blood T cell repertoires in COVID-19. The table came from immunoSEQ multiplex PCR; TCRdb's copy has only in-frame clones and leaves some out. The sample lists about 130,000 clones, roughly four fifths occurring once. Sequenced sample: peripheral blood. Receptors originate from a human donor in a cohort sampled during active COVID-19. Both conserved end residues are part of each CDR3. The order of the fields is J gene, D gene, clone size, V gene, CDR3 protein, CDR3 DNA. A D gene is named only where the DNA matches it firmly. Not every row has a clone size; where given, it reads once, few, many or a size class.

TRBJ1-5	NA	NA	TRBV28	CASSAGLTGQPQHF	TGTGCCAGCAGCGCCGGGTTAACGGGTCAGCCCCAGCATTTT
TRBJ2-2	NA	NA	TRBV6-6	CASSTGPSLAGELFF	TGTGCCAGCAGTACAGGACCGAGTCTGGCCGGGGAGCTGTTTTTT
TRBJ1-6	NA	once	TRBV3-1/TRBV3-2	CASSRSVTNNSPLHF	TGTGCCAGCAGCCGTTCGGTGACTAATAATTCACCCCTCCACTTT
TRBJ1-4	NA	NA	TRBV5-1	CASSSSILAANEKLFF	TGCGCCAGCAGCTCTAGCATTCTGGCTGCTAATGAAAAACTGTTTTTT
TRBJ2-7	NA	once	TRBV6-5	CASSPQGRSIEQYF	TGTGCCAGCAGTCCCCAGGGCCGCAGCATCGAGCAGTACTTC
TRBJ2-3	TRBD2	NA	TRBV10-3	CAIWGGGTPDTQYF	TGTGCCATTTGGGGGGGAGGCACCCCAGATACGCAGTATTTT
TRBJ1-2	TRBD1	NA	TRBV19	CASSIARTGGIGYTF	TGTGCCAGTAGTATAGCCCGGACAGGGGGTATTGGCTACACCTTC
TRBJ1-5	NA	few	TRBV19	CASSSRQASNQPQHF	TGTGCCAGTAGTAGCAGACAGGCTAGCAATCAGCCCCAGCATTTT
TRBJ1-1	TRBD1	NA	TRBV5-6	CASSLGQGETEAFF	TGTGCCAGCAGCTTGGGACAGGGGGAGACTGAAGCTTTCTTT
TRBJ1-1	NA	NA	TRBV27	CASSTGLVTEAFF	TGTGCCAGCAGTACAGGGCTGGTCACTGAAGCTTTCTTT
TRBJ2-7	TRBD2	NA	TRBV16	CASSQPSGGRSYEQYF	TGTGCCAGCAGCCAACCTAGCGGGGGGCGCTCCTACGAGCAGTACTTC
TRBJ1-2	NA	NA	TRBV6-5	CASSYESYYGYTF	TGTGCCAGCAGTTACGAGTCATACTATGGCTACACCTTC